Following are 5 T cell receptor beta chains from one sample sequenced in a study of regulatory T cells in long-lasting Graves disease (dated by TCRdb to the early 2020s). This specimen's time point label, interpreted: newly diagnosed GD, antithyroid drugs for less than 3 months. For both TCR sequencing and RNA sequencing, RNA was extracted from PBMCs using TRIzol. Receptor libraries were prepared by multiplex PCR. Sequencing instrument: Illumina HiSeq 4000. TCR beta libraries were built with iRepertoire HTBI primers and Arm-PCR amplification of CDR3 regions. TCRdb trimmed public reads at Q25 via fastp, called clones via MiXCR and kept in-frame beta chains. Every distinct CDR3 protein forms one entry, paired with its most common genes and DNA. This sample holds about 540,000 distinct CDR3 sequences; approximately 13% were observed only once. The ten largest make up 10% of the sample. The data were also submitted as part of a second study, on T cells in Graves' hyperthyroidism and ophthalmopathy.

The sequenced sample was peripheral blood mononuclear cells (PBMCs), obtained at new diagnosis, from a patient treated with antithyroid drugs. All receptors come from a young man with Graves disease. Donor details come from another sample of the same person, matched by shared clones.

The table lists this clonotype with many counts. The V and J genes are TRBV6-1 and TRBJ2-1; TRBD1 matches at 8 bases. This CDR3 is 14 amino acids long. Germline trimming cut 9 bases from V and 5 bases from J; bases unmatched to any gene: 9. From germline, CDR1 is MNHNS and CDR2 SASEGT. CDR3 sequence (DNA): TGTGCCAGAGTGGACAGGGTGGCCCACAATGAGCAGTTCTTC. As protein: CARVDRVAHNEQFF.

This clonotype was seen ten or more times. The rearrangement links TRBV28 to TRBJ2-3; TRBD2 matches 10 bases. V shed 4 bases, J shed 1 base, and the junction held 2 bases outside the gene matches. CDR3 length equals 15 residues. CDR1 MDHEN and CDR2 SYDVKM come from the germline V gene. This CDR3 reads CASSSGTSGTDTQYF. The CDR3 DNA reads TGTGCCAGCAGTTCCGGGACTAGCGGCACAGATACGCAGTATTTT.

This clonotype was recorded at least ten times. CDR3 in DNA: TGTGCCAGCAGCTTAGCCCTTCTAGCGGCCGGGGGAGATGAGCAGTTCTTC. Protein product: CASSLALLAAGGDEQFF. V usage is TRBV7-6 and J usage is TRBJ2-1; 7 nucleotides align to TRBD2. There are 17 residues in the CDR3. The germline CDR1 and CDR2 sequences are SGHVS and FNYEAQ. The V segment lost 0 bases and the J segment 8 bases; nucleotides outside the gene matches: 13.

The chain uses TRBV2 and TRBJ1-2; TRBD1 is a possible D gene (5 bases). The CDR3 totals 15 residues. In germline, CDR1 is SNHLY, CDR2 FYNNEI. The V and J ends lost 4 bases and 5 bases respectively, with 17 bases between them. DNA for the CDR3: TGTGCCAGCAGTGCGCAGGGACTGTCCCCTTATGGCTACACCTTC. Its translation is CASSAQGLSPYGYTF. Variable domain in full (rest from reference TRBV2 and TRBJ1-2): EPEVTQTPSHQVTQMGQEVILRCVPISNHLYFYWYRQILGQKVEFLVSFYNNEISEKSEIFDDQFSVERPDGSNFTLKIRSTKLEDSAMYFCASSAQGLSPYGYTFGSGTRLTVV.

This clonotype was seen repeatedly, ten times or more. This chain connects TRBV3-1 to TRBJ1-5; no definite D call. This CDR3 has 15 amino acids. Trimming left V 0 bases short and J 7 bases short, with 13 bases between. The germline V gene encodes CDR1 LGHDT and CDR2 YNNKEL (reference sequence). CDR3 DNA sequence: TGTGCCAGCAGCCAAGATTCCCTCTACGGGCAGCCCCAGCATTTT. Amino acid sequence: CASSQDSLYGQPQHF. Based on the CDR3 plus reference TRBV3-1 and TRBJ1-5, the full variable domain is DTAVSQTPKYLVTQMGNDKSIKCEQNLGHDTMYWYKQDSKKFLKIMFSYNNKELIINETVPNRFSPKSPDKAHLNLHINSLELGDSAVYFCASSQDSLYGQPQHFGDGTRLSIL.